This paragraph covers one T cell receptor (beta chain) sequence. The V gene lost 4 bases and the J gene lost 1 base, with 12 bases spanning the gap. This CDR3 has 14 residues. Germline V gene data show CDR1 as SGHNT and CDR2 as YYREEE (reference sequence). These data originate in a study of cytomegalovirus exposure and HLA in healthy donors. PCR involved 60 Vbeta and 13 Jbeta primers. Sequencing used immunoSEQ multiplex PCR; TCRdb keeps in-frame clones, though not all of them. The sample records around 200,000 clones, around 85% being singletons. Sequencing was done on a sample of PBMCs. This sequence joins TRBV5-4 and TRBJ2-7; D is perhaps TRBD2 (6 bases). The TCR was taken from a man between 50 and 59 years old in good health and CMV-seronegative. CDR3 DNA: TGTGCCAGCAGCCTGGGGCGGGGATCCTACGAGCAGTACTTC. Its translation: CASSLGRGSYEQYF.